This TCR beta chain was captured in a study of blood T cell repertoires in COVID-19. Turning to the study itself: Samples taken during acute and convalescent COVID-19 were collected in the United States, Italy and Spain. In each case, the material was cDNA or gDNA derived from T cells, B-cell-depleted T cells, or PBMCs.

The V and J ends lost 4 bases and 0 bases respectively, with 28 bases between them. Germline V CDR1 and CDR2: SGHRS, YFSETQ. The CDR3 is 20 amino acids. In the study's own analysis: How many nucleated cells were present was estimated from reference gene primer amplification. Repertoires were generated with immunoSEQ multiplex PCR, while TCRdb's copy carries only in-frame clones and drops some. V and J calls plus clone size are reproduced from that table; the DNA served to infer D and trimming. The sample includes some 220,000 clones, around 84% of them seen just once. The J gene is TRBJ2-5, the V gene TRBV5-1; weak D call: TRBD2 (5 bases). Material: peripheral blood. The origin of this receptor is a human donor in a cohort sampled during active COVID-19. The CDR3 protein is CASSPDADFLNGKYQETQYF. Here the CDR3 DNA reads TGCGCCAGCAGCCCGGATGCGGACTTCCTTAACGGGAAGTACCAAGAGACCCAGTACTTC.